These 12 T cell receptor beta chains originate from one sample sequenced in a study of control samples from healthy donors and cancer patients (dated by TCRdb to 2018 to 2020). The library was made by the immunoSEQ multiplex PCR assay. The table was pulled from immuneACCESS by TCRdb, which kept in-frame rearrangements only. Such tables lose some clones; where checked, under half of the loss comes from unresolved V genes, and the rest has no known cause. This sample holds tens of thousands of clones; about 90% were observed only once. 4% of the sample comes from the top ten. Material for sequencing was blood. The receptor set was obtained from a woman aged 50 to 60 in good health.

The chain is built from TRBV5-1 and TRBJ1-2; D remains ambiguous. The CDR3 length is 12 residues. Germline CDR1 reads SGHRS; CDR2 reads YFSETQ. The V end lost 0 bases, the J end lost 5 bases, and 5 bases lay between the germline ends. CDR3 DNA: TGCGCCAGCAGCTTGGCTGGGTATGGCTACACCTTC. Translating gives CASSLAGYGYTF.

The chain combines TRBV2 with TRBJ2-1; 9 nucleotides match TRBD2. CDR1 is SNHLY, CDR2 FYNNEI, per germline. This CDR3 is built from 17 residues. The V segment lost 7 bases and the J segment 4 bases; nucleotides outside the gene matches: 14. The CDR3 spells CASTDGAGGPSYNEQFF. Written as DNA, the CDR3 is TGTGCCAGCACGGACGGCGCGGGAGGGCCCTCGTACAATGAGCAGTTCTTC.

J is TRBJ1-5 and V is TRBV7-9; no clear D. Germline assignment: CDR1 SEHNR and CDR2 FQNEAQ (reference sequence). There are 13 residues in the CDR3. The V gene lost 3 bases and the J gene lost 2 bases, with 5 bases spanning the gap. The CDR3 here is CASSLQGNQPQHF. Written as DNA, the CDR3 is TGTGCCAGCAGCTTGCAGGGCAATCAGCCCCAGCATTTT. Filled out from reference TRBV7-9 and TRBJ1-5, the complete variable domain reads DTGVSQNPRHKITKRGQNVTFRCDPISEHNRLYWYRQTLGQGPEFLTYFQNEAQLEKSRLLSDRFSAERPKGSFSTLEIQRTEQGDSAMYLCASSLQGNQPQHFGDGTRLSIL.

CDR3 nucleotides: TGTGCCAGCAGCACCGGGACAGGGGGAGAGACCCAGTACTTC. This gives the protein CASSTGTGGETQYF. The J gene is TRBJ2-5, the V gene TRBV6-5, with 11 positions matching TRBD1. The J segment lost 4 bases and the V segment lost 6 bases, leaving 4 bases of the junction unmatched. CDR3 size: 14 residues. CDR1 and CDR2 (germline): MNHEY, SVGAGI.

CDR3 sequence: CASSLRGSEKLFF. CDR3 coding DNA: TGTGCCAGCAGCTTAAGGGGAAGTGAAAAACTGTTTTTT. V is TRBV5-4 and J is TRBJ1-4; perhaps TRBD1 as D (5 bases). V lost 2 bases and J lost 7, with 9 bases in between. CDR3 length: 13 amino acids. Looked up from germline, CDR1 is SGHNT and CDR2 is YYREEE (reference sequence).

The rearrangement links TRBV9 to TRBJ1-5; no reliable D call. Trimming pared 4 bases from V and 1 base from J, leaving 12 bases between. Looked up from germline, CDR1 is SGDLS and CDR2 is YYNGEE. The CDR3 consists of 15 residues. DNA for the CDR3: TGTGCCAGCAGCCCTGACTGGGAGAGCAATCAGCCCCAGCATTTT. Amino acid sequence: CASSPDWESNQPQHF.

The genes are TRBV10-3 and TRBJ1-5; perhaps TRBD1 as D (5 bases). Germline CDR1 ENHRY, CDR2 SYGVKD. Trimming took off 4 bases at V and 7 bases at J, with 11 bases between the two ends. This CDR3 is built from 13 residues. CDR3 in DNA: TGTGCCATCAGTGCGGGGGATAGGCAGCCCCAGCATTTT. Residues: CAISAGDRQPQHF.

The rearrangement links TRBV19 to TRBJ1-1; D gene unclear. The germline V and J ends were trimmed by 3 bases and 5 bases, with 7 bases remaining between them. Germline CDR1 reads LNHDA; CDR2 reads SQIVND (reference sequence). The CDR3 runs 12 residues. In DNA, the CDR3 is TGTGCCAGTAGTATGGATCTAACTGAAGCTTTCTTT. Translating it yields CASSMDLTEAFF.

The chain uses TRBV5-1 and TRBJ1-4, with D possibly being TRBD1 (6 bases). CDR3 length: 13 amino acids. Germline lookup yields CDR1 SGHRS and CDR2 YFSETQ. V was cut by 0 bases and J by 8 bases, with 8 bases left in between. The CDR3 DNA follows: TGCGCCAGCAGCTTGGATAGGGGGGAAAAACTGTTTTTT. Translated, it gives CASSLDRGEKLFF.

This clone appeared a few times. The CDR3 reads CASSSTGFSYEQYF. DNA of the CDR3: TGTGCCAGCAGCTCGACAGGGTTCTCCTACGAGCAGTACTTC. The J gene is TRBJ2-7, the V gene TRBV7-8, with TRBD1 identical over 7 bases. Trimming took 4 bases from V and 0 from J; bases not matched to a gene: 3. Germline CDR1 reads SGHVS; CDR2 reads FQNEAQ. The CDR3 runs to 14 residues.

The chain employs TRBV5-1 and TRBJ2-4; the match to TRBD2 covers 11 bases. The V and J ends lost 1 base and 7 bases, in that order; junction bases with no gene match: 1. Per germline, CDR1 SGHRS and CDR2 YFSETQ. The CDR3 covers 14 residues. The CDR3 coding sequence is TGCGCCAGCAGCTTGTCTAGCGGGAGGAACATTCAGTACTTC. Amino acid sequence: CASSLSSGRNIQYF. Full variable domain (outside the CDR3, taken from reference TRBV5-1 and TRBJ2-4): KAGVTQTPRYLIKTRGQQVTLSCSPISGHRSVSWYQQTPGQGLQFLFEYFSETQRNKGNFPGRFSGRQFSNSRSEMNVSTLELGDSALYLCASSLSSGRNIQYFGAGTRLSVL.

The V and J genes are TRBV6-5 and TRBJ2-7; 8 nucleotides align to TRBD1. The CDR3 runs to 13 residues. Germline CDR1 is MNHEY and CDR2 is SVGAGI. After removal of 5 bases from V and 4 bases from J, the junction contained 4 bases not matched to a gene. The CDR3 region has the DNA TGTGCCAGCAGTCGACAGGGGCTGTACGAGCAGTACTTC. As protein: CASSRQGLYEQYF.